This T cell receptor beta chain is drawn from a study of T cells in Graves' hyperthyroidism and ophthalmopathy. Germline V gives CDR1 KGHDR, CDR2 SFDVKD. The CDR3 sequence is 15 residues long. With 4 bases removed from V and 4 bases from J, the gap between germline ends came to 13 bases. TCR beta CDR3 regions were amplified from RNA. The HTBI primer set drove a first-round RT-PCR of the TCR CDR3. Each CDR3 protein gets one entry after TCRdb re-called the multiplex PCR reads with MiXCR. Here the sample spans hundreds of thousands of distinct CDR3 sequences, 11% to 15% being singletons. V is TRBV24-1 and J is TRBJ1-5; D gene ambiguous. The TCR comes from a woman aged 18-35 years with Graves' hyperthyroidism. Sequenced sample: blood. CDR3 amino acids: CATSDPAAGNQPQHF. The CDR3 DNA follows: TGTGCCACCAGTGACCCCGCGGCAGGTAATCAGCCCCAGCATTTT.